A single sample gave rise to the 9 T cell receptor beta chains below, sequenced in a study of cytomegalovirus exposure and HLA in healthy donors. Primers included in the PCR were 60 Vbeta and 13 Jbeta primers. The table came from immunoSEQ multiplex PCR; TCRdb's copy has only in-frame clones and leaves some out. Its table lists some 130,000 clones. Material for sequencing was PBMCs. The receptors derive from a woman between 40 and 50 years old in good health and CMV-seropositive.

Comment on this clone: This sample includes further DNA sequences coding for the same CDR3. The chain couples TRBV6-5 to TRBJ2-3; D unclear. Germline V gives CDR1 MNHEY, CDR2 SVGAGI. CDR3 length: 12 amino acids. The ends were cut back, 6 bases at V and 1 base at J, with 5 bases in the middle. CDR3 in amino acids: CASSRGTDTQYF. The CDR3 nucleotides are TGTGCCAGCAGCCGAGGCACAGATACGCAGTATTTT.

The CDR3 here is CASSQDEAGRIAGELFF. The CDR3 DNA reads as TGTGCCAGCAGCCAAGATGAGGCGGGACGAATAGCCGGGGAGCTGTTTTTT. The chain combines TRBV14 with TRBJ2-2, with a possible D match to TRBD2 (6 bases). There are 17 residues in the CDR3. The ends were cut back, 0 bases at V and 6 bases at J, with 17 bases in the middle. Germline loops: CDR1 SGHDN, CDR2 FVKESK.

The chain combines TRBV4-3 with TRBJ2-1; 8 bases line up with TRBD2. Germline CDR1 reads LGHNA; CDR2 reads YSLEER. Trimming cost V 3 bases and J 1 base; bases outside gene matches: 2. The CDR3 has 15 amino acids. CDR3 nucleotide sequence: TGCGCCAGCAGCCAGGCGGGAGGATCCTACAATGAGCAGTTCTTC. The encoded protein is CASSQAGGSYNEQFF.

Written as DNA, the CDR3 is TGTGCCAGCTCACACTCTACCGCGTCAGGGGTCTACAATGAGCAGTTCTTC. Amino acid sequence: CASSHSTASGVYNEQFF. J is TRBJ2-1 and V is TRBV18; a weak D match, TRBD1 (6 bases). Germline values: CDR1 KGHSH, CDR2 LQKENI. Trimming took off 4 bases at V and 3 bases at J, with 19 bases between the two ends. This CDR3 contains 17 residues.

The chain has TRBV5-4 and TRBJ2-7; D is possibly TRBD1 (8 bases). This CDR3 contains 15 residues. Germline V gene data show CDR1 as SGHNT and CDR2 as YYREEE (reference sequence). Trimming took off 4 bases at V and 3 bases at J, with 17 bases between the two ends. In DNA, the CDR3 is TGTGCCAGCAGCGTGGGGGGGACAGGTTTCTACGAGCAGTACTTC. The encoded protein is CASSVGGTGFYEQYF. The full variable domain, completed using reference TRBV5-4 and TRBJ2-7, is ETGVTQSPTHLIKTRGQQVTLRCSSQSGHNTVSWYQQALGQGPQFIFQYYREEENGRGNFPPRFSGLQFPNYSSELNVNALELDDSALYLCASSVGGTGFYEQYFGPGTRLTVT.

V gene TRBV28 combines with J gene TRBJ2-7, with D hard to call. The CDR3 consists of 13 residues. The germline V gene has CDR1 MDHEN and CDR2 SYDVKM. V was pared by 1 base and J by 5 bases, with 9 bases between. The CDR3 sequence: CASSLSPLDEQYF. CDR3 in DNA: TGTGCCAGCAGTTTATCGCCACTTGACGAGCAGTACTTC.

This sequence joins TRBV28 and TRBJ2-1; 7 positions agree with TRBD2. Germline lookup yields CDR1 MDHEN and CDR2 SYDVKM. The V gene end was trimmed by 10 bases and the J gene end by 7 bases; junction bases not matched to a gene: 10. CDR3 length equals 13 residues. CDR3 amino acids: CATSRGSRNEQFF. CDR3 DNA sequence: TGTGCCACCTCGCGCGGGAGTAGGAATGAGCAGTTCTTC. The variable domain in full, with the rest retrieved from reference TRBV28 and TRBJ2-1, is DVKVTQSSRYLVKRTGEKVFLECVQDMDHENMFWYRQDPGLGLRLIYFSYDVKMKEKGDIPEGYSVSREKKERFSLILESASTNQTSMYLCATSRGSRNEQFFGPGTRLTVL.

This chain joins TRBV28 and TRBJ1-1; 7 bases are a match to TRBD1. There are 15 residues in the CDR3. In germline, CDR1 is MDHEN, CDR2 SYDVKM. V dropped 5 bases and J dropped 8; count of bases not matched to a gene: 14. The CDR3 sequence is CASSPGRTGSSEAFF. CDR3 nucleotides: TGTGCCAGCAGTCCGGGGAGGACAGGTTCCTCCGAAGCTTTCTTT.

This chain joins TRBV5-1 and TRBJ2-2; 13 bases map to TRBD2. V dropped 2 bases and J dropped 4; count of bases not matched to a gene: 2. Germline V gene sequence: CDR1 SGHRS, CDR2 YFSETQ. This CDR3 contains 16 residues. The CDR3 bases are TGCGCCAGCAGCTTACGACTAGCGGGAGGCACCGGGGAGCTGTTTTTT. It encodes CASSLRLAGGTGELFF.